This T cell receptor beta chain was observed in a study of shared clonotypes between healthy human individuals. Study conclusions and caveats: Memory subsets generally showed smaller estimated richness than naive subsets did. Among non-shared clonotypes, generation probabilities were lower than among those shared by all four donors.

The V gene end was trimmed by 6 bases and the J gene end by 5 bases; junction bases not matched to a gene: 11. The CDR3 is 17 residues long. The V gene's germline CDR1 is MDHEN and CDR2 SYDVKM. Turning to this clone: The target antigen is unknown.

Execution of the assay was at deep level. Method: immunoSEQ multiplex PCR; TCRdb's copy keeps in-frame clones and lacks some. The sample yields a few million clones, just over 90% seen once. Sample: naive CD4+ T cells from PBMCs. Subset noted: CD45RA+ positively selected. The receptor was isolated from a man in his late teens or twenties in good health. Some clones in this sample may be carry-over from other donors' samples. The chain carries TRBV28 and TRBJ2-5; 14 bases fit TRBD2. The CDR3: CASRRGGLAGELETQYF. CDR3 DNA: TGTGCCAGCAGGCGCGGGGGACTAGCGGGAGAATTGGAGACCCAGTACTTC.